What follows are 29 T cell receptor beta chains derived from one specimen sequenced in a study of blood T cell repertoires in COVID-19. Only in-frame clones appear in the TCRdb table, and some are missing; sequencing was by immunoSEQ multiplex PCR. There are under 200,000 clones in the sample; 80% to 90% occur only once, and roughly 4.5% lies in the top ten. Material: peripheral blood. The source is a woman aged 80 or over with acute or convalescent COVID-19.

In this sample, this clone turned up a few times. The chain employs TRBV2 and TRBJ1-5; TRBD1 might be the D (5 bases). CDR1 is SNHLY and CDR2 is FYNNEI in the germline V gene. This CDR3 comprises 14 residues. The V and J ends lost 6 bases and 5 bases respectively, with 14 bases between them. CDR3 DNA sequence: TGTGCCAGCAGCAGGGAATTAAATTATCAGCCCCAGCATTTT. Translated: CASSRELNYQPQHF.

Written as DNA, the CDR3 is TGTGCCAGCAAACTACGGGACATAACTAACACCGGGGAGCTGTTTTTT. It codes for CASKLRDITNTGELFF. V usage is TRBV19 and J usage is TRBJ2-2, with D tentatively TRBD1 (6 bases). The CDR3 contains 16 residues. Germline assignment: CDR1 LNHDA and CDR2 SQIVND (reference sequence). V was clipped by 9 bases and J by 2 bases, with 19 bases between them.

This sequence joins TRBV2 and TRBJ1-5; D not certain. CDR1 and CDR2 (germline): SNHLY, FYNNEI. The V and J ends lost 3 bases and 0 bases respectively, with 9 bases between them. The length of the CDR3 is 15 residues. The CDR3 region is CASSDHSYSNQPQHF. DNA for the CDR3: TGTGCCAGCAGTGATCACAGCTATAGCAATCAGCCCCAGCATTTT.

The V call is TRBV2, the J call TRBJ1-1; D possibly corresponds to TRBD1 (5 bases). CDR1 and CDR2 from the germline V gene are SNHLY and FYNNEI. V was clipped by 1 base and J by 0 bases, with 6 bases between them. The CDR3 is made up of 14 amino acids. CDR3 nucleotide sequence: TGTGCCAGCAGTGAAGTACAGGTGAACACTGAAGCTTTCTTT. Translation gives CASSEVQVNTEAFF.

CDR3 nucleotide sequence: TGTGCCAGCAGTTTTTTCGGGGGTTTGAACACTGAAGCTTTCTTT. Translation: CASSFFGGLNTEAFF. This chain uses TRBV27 with TRBJ1-1; D may be TRBD1 (5 bases). The CDR3 extends over 15 amino acids. Germline V gene data show CDR1 as MNHEY and CDR2 as SMNVEV (reference sequence). The ends were cut back, 3 bases at V and 0 bases at J, with 11 bases in the middle.

The chain employs TRBV7-9 and TRBJ2-2; D is ambiguous. The V and J ends lost 2 bases and 10 bases respectively, with 11 bases between them. Germline V lookup: CDR1 SEHNR, CDR2 FQNEAQ (reference sequence). The CDR3 consists of 13 residues. The CDR3 DNA reads TGTGCCAGCAGCTTATATGAGTTTGAGGAGCTGTTTTTT. Its translation: CASSLYEFEELFF.

CDR3: CASREDTQYF. The CDR3 region has the DNA TGTGCCAGCAGGGAGGATACGCAGTATTTT. The chain joins TRBV2 to TRBJ2-3; D not certain. The CDR3 spans 10 residues. Germline assignment: CDR1 SNHLY and CDR2 FYNNEI. Between the trimmed V and J ends, which lost 6 bases and 6 bases, there was a span of 4 bases.

J is TRBJ2-1 and V is TRBV24-1, with D perhaps TRBD1 (6 bases). From germline, CDR1 is KGHDR and CDR2 SFDVKD. V was pared by 4 bases and J by 10 bases, with 10 bases between. This CDR3 comprises 12 residues. The CDR3 DNA follows: TGTGCCACCAGTGACAGGGGCAGCGAGCAGTTCTTC. The encoded protein is CATSDRGSEQFF.

There are a few counts of this clone. CDR3 nucleotide sequence: TGTGCCAGCAGCTCTCTCCAGGGCGCCAATGAAAAACTGTTTTTT. Residues: CASSSLQGANEKLFF. The rearrangement joins TRBV3-1 (or the pseudogene TRBV3-2) to TRBJ1-4, with a possible D match to TRBD1 (5 bases). CDR3 length equals 15 residues. V was cut by 5 bases and J by 5 bases, with 15 bases left in between. Germline CDR1 and CDR2: LGHDT and YNNKEL (reference sequence).

The gene calls are TRBV5-8 and TRBJ1-1; D call uncertain. Germline V lookup: CDR1 SGHTS, CDR2 YDEGEE. V lost 5 bases, J lost 1 base, and 6 bases lay in between. CDR3 length: 12 residues. CDR3 sequence (DNA): TGTGCCAGCAGGGCACCGAACACTGAAGCTTTCTTT. It is translated as CASRAPNTEAFF. Variable domain in full (rest from reference TRBV5-8 and TRBJ1-1): EAGVTQSPTHLIKTRGQQATLRCSPISGHTSVYWYQQALGLGLQFLLWYDEGEERNRGNFPPRFSGRQFPNYSSELNVNALELEDSALYLCASRAPNTEAFFGQGTRLTVV.

Worth noting for this clone: The same CDR3 is also encoded by other DNA sequences in this sample. The genes are TRBV18 and TRBJ1-1, with a possible D match to TRBD1 (5 bases). Per germline, CDR1 KGHSH and CDR2 LQKENI. The CDR3 contains 13 residues. V was trimmed by 6 bases and J by 0 bases, leaving 8 bases between them. The CDR3 sequence: CASSQGVNTEAFF. The CDR3 DNA reads TGTGCCAGCTCTCAGGGTGTGAACACTGAAGCTTTCTTT.

The chain is built from TRBV18 and TRBJ2-6; a possible D gene is TRBD1 (6 bases). CDR3 size: 17 residues. Germline V gives CDR1 KGHSH, CDR2 LQKENI. The V and J ends lost 3 bases and 2 bases respectively, with 14 bases between them. The CDR3 loop reads CASSPQTGNPGANVLTF. The CDR3 nucleotides are TGTGCCAGCTCACCTCAGACAGGTAACCCTGGGGCCAACGTCCTGACTTTC. Based on the CDR3 plus reference TRBV18 and TRBJ2-6, the full variable domain is NAGVMQNPRHLVRRRGQEARLRCSPMKGHSHVYWYRQLPEEGLKFMVYLQKENIIDESGMPKERFSAEFPKEGPSILRIQQVVRGDSAAYFCASSPQTGNPGANVLTFGAGSRLTVL.

V and J are TRBV10-3 and TRBJ1-2, with D possibly being TRBD1 (5 bases). The V gene lost 2 bases and the J gene lost 2 bases, with 9 bases spanning the gap. Germline V gene data show CDR1 as ENHRY and CDR2 as SYGVKD. CDR3 length equals 14 residues. CDR3 sequence reads: CAISEATENYGYTF. Written as DNA, the CDR3 is TGTGCCATCAGTGAGGCGACAGAGAACTATGGCTACACCTTC.

V is TRBV28 and J is TRBJ2-2; tentative D call: TRBD1 (5 bases). The V end was cut by 0 bases, the J end by 9 bases, with 11 bases between. In germline, CDR1 is MDHEN, CDR2 SYDVKM. The CDR3 spans 14 residues. CDR3 in amino acids: CASSLWQGLRELFF. CDR3 nucleotide sequence: TGTGCCAGCAGTTTATGGCAGGGTCTCCGGGAGCTGTTTTTT.

The genes are TRBV24-1 and TRBJ1-1, with no clear D. CDR1 is KGHDR, CDR2 SFDVKD, per germline. V was clipped by 3 bases and J by 1 base, with 23 bases between them. This CDR3 contains 19 residues. In nucleotides, the CDR3 is TGTGCCACCAGTGATAATTTGCGGGGTAGGGAGGAGACGAACACTGAAGCTTTCTTT. Encoded protein: CATSDNLRGREETNTEAFF.

The chain couples TRBV6-5 to TRBJ1-4; tentatively, D is TRBD1 (6 bases). The CDR3 length is 15 residues. CDR1 is MNHEY and CDR2 is SVGAGI in the germline V gene. Trimming took 6 bases from V and 3 from J, leaving 14 bases between them. DNA of the CDR3: TGTGCCAGCAGGTCTTACAGGGTGGCTAATGAAAAACTGTTTTTT. Amino acids: CASRSYRVANEKLFF.

V usage is TRBV28 and J usage is TRBJ2-5, with D maybe TRBD1 (5 bases). Trimming took 5 bases from V and 9 from J, leaving 19 bases between them. This CDR3 region has 14 residues. CDR1 and CDR2 (germline): MDHEN, SYDVKM. CDR3 nucleotide sequence: TGTGCCAGCAGTCCATCCTGGGGCATCTCACCCCAGTACTTC. Translation: CASSPSWGISPQYF.

V gene TRBV6-5 combines with J gene TRBJ2-3, with D possibly being TRBD2 (6 bases). V was cut by 4 bases and J by 3 bases, with 14 bases left in between. The CDR3 extends over 15 amino acids. Germline CDR1 and CDR2: MNHEY and SVGAGI. CDR3 sequence: CASSSRIGGTDTQYF. The CDR3 DNA follows: TGTGCCAGCAGTTCCCGTATCGGGGGAACAGATACGCAGTATTTT.

The V gene is TRBV2, the J gene TRBJ1-2; D unclear. The CDR3 is 13 residues long. CDR1 and CDR2 from the germline V gene are SNHLY and FYNNEI. Between the trimmed V and J ends, which lost 6 bases and 13 bases, there was a span of 21 bases. The CDR3 sequence is CASREGGKGIGTF. In nucleotides, the CDR3 is TGTGCCAGCAGGGAGGGCGGAAAAGGGATCGGCACCTTC.

The CDR3 spells CASSFGANYGYTF. DNA of the CDR3: TGTGCCAGTAGTTTCGGAGCGAACTATGGCTACACCTTC. This chain uses TRBV19 with TRBJ1-2; D unclear. With 5 bases removed from V and 2 bases from J, the gap between germline ends came to 9 bases. CDR3 length: 13 amino acids. The V gene's germline CDR1 is LNHDA and CDR2 SQIVND (reference sequence).

The chain is built from TRBV5-1 and TRBJ1-4; 8 bases map to TRBD1. Germline assignment: CDR1 SGHRS and CDR2 YFSETQ. The CDR3 is 15 amino acids. After removal of 3 bases from V and 0 bases from J, the junction contained 1 base not matched to a gene. The CDR3 is CASSSGGSTNEKLFF. The DNA for the CDR3 is TGCGCCAGCAGCTCAGGGGGCTCAACTAATGAAAAACTGTTTTTT.

CDR3 protein: CASSVLPRVEQFF. The CDR3 region has the DNA TGTGCCAGCAGTGTCCTCCCCCGAGTTGAGCAGTTCTTC. V is TRBV2 and J is TRBJ2-1; D gene unclear. The germline V and J ends were trimmed by 4 bases and 9 bases, with 13 bases remaining between them. This CDR3 is built from 13 residues. Germline V CDR1 and CDR2: SNHLY, FYNNEI.

The V gene is TRBV6-5, the J gene TRBJ1-6; D is unclear. The V end was cut by 6 bases, the J end by 8 bases, with 14 bases between. This CDR3 has 14 amino acids. The V gene's germline CDR1 is MNHEY and CDR2 SVGAGI. The CDR3 DNA follows: TGTGCCAGCAGCTACGACAAGGGAGATTCACCCCTCCACTTT. This gives the protein CASSYDKGDSPLHF.

This clone has only one observation. CDR3 loop: CASSLTPIDEQYF. The CDR3 nucleotides read TGTGCCAGCAGCTTAACCCCGATAGACGAGCAGTACTTC. The J gene is TRBJ2-7, the V gene TRBV7-6; D unclear. Germline CDR1 is SGHVS and CDR2 is FNYEAQ. This CDR3 region has 13 residues. With 2 bases removed from V and 5 bases from J, the gap between germline ends came to 10 bases.

This sequence joins TRBV5-8 and TRBJ1-4; 8 nucleotides match TRBD1. J lost 5 bases, V lost 1 base, and 4 bases had no gene match. Germline V gene sequence: CDR1 SGHTS, CDR2 YDEGEE. The CDR3 has 15 amino acids. This chain's CDR3 is CASSLRTGKNEKLFF. DNA for the CDR3: TGTGCCAGCAGCTTGAGGACAGGGAAGAATGAAAAACTGTTTTTT.

J is TRBJ1-1 and V is TRBV7-9; TRBD1 aligns across 8 bases. With 3 bases clipped from V and 0 bases from J, the junction kept 0 bases outside the gene matches. Germline V gives CDR1 SEHNR, CDR2 FQNEAQ (reference sequence). The CDR3 sequence is 14 residues long. The CDR3 region is CASSLTGVNTEAFF. DNA of the CDR3: TGTGCCAGCAGCTTGACAGGGGTGAACACTGAAGCTTTCTTT.

The chain is built from TRBV5-1 and TRBJ1-5; no definite D call. CDR3 size: 13 residues. V was cut by 0 bases and J by 6 bases, with 7 bases left in between. CDR1 and CDR2 from the germline V gene are SGHRS and YFSETQ. The CDR3 reads CASSLARGQPQHF. The CDR3 DNA sequence: TGCGCCAGCAGCTTGGCGCGCGGTCAGCCCCAGCATTTT.

The chain has TRBV9 and TRBJ1-1; D gene ambiguous. The CDR3 loop spans 15 amino acids. The germline V gene has CDR1 SGDLS and CDR2 YYNGEE. The V and J ends lost 0 bases and 0 bases respectively, with 9 bases between them. As DNA, the CDR3 is TGTGCCAGCAGCGTAGAGCCTAAAGTGAACACTGAAGCTTTCTTT. Its translation: CASSVEPKVNTEAFF.

J is TRBJ1-4 and V is TRBV7-9, with 9 bases aligning to TRBD1. V lost 1 base to trimming and J lost 0 bases; unmatched junction nucleotides: 3. The CDR3 totals 17 residues. Germline V lookup: CDR1 SEHNR, CDR2 FQNEAQ (reference sequence). The CDR3 loop reads CASSLGDRDATNEKLFF. The CDR3 coding sequence is TGTGCCAGCAGCTTAGGGGACAGGGATGCAACTAATGAAAAACTGTTTTTT.